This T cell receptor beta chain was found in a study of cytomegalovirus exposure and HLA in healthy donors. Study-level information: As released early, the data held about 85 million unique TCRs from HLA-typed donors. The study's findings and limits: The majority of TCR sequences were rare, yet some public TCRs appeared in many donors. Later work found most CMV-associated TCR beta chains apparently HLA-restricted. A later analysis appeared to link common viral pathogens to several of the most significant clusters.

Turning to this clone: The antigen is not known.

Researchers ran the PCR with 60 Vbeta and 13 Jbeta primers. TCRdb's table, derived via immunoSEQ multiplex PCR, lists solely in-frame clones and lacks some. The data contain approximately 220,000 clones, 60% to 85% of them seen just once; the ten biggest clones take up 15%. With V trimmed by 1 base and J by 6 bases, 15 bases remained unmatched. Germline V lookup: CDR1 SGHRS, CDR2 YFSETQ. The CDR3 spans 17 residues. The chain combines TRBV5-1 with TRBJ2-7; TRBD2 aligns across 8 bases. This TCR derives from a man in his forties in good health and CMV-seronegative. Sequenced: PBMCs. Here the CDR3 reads CASSLWSSGSTGSEQYF. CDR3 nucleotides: TGCGCCAGCAGCTTGTGGTCTAGCGGGTCAACCGGCAGCGAGCAGTACTTC.